This T cell receptor beta chain was sequenced for a study of blood T cell repertoires in COVID-19. Trimming cost V 4 bases and J 7 bases, with 16 bases left between them. CDR1 and CDR2 from the germline V gene are WSHSY and SAAADI. The CDR3 contains 15 residues. Assay used: immunoSEQ multiplex PCR; TCRdb lists only in-frame clones, some missing. Among approximately 150,000 clones, 81% were seen once, and the ten largest hold 9.5% to 11%. The sequence was obtained from a man aged 60 to 75 with active or convalescent COVID-19. The chain has TRBV10-2 and TRBJ1-4, with TRBD1 as a possible D gene (5 bases). The specimen sequenced was peripheral blood. The CDR3 is CASSASDSLTEKLFF. DNA of the CDR3: TGCGCCAGCAGTGCTAGCGACAGTTTAACTGAAAAACTGTTTTTT.